This T cell receptor (beta chain) is drawn from a study of cytomegalovirus exposure and HLA in healthy donors. Trimming shortened V by 2 bases and J by 1 base, and 21 bases separated the two germline ends. This CDR3 comprises 19 residues. From germline, CDR1 is SGHRS and CDR2 YFSETQ. 60 Vbeta and 13 Jbeta primers were used in PCR. The data were produced by immunoSEQ multiplex PCR, yet TCRdb's version contains in-frame clones alone and is incomplete. Of 100,000 to 150,000 clones listed, 17% are singletons. A word on this clone: Its antigen is undetermined.

Study-level points and caveats: Among TCR beta chains, those listed as cytomegalovirus-associated numbered some 170. Later on, an analysis tied 15,000 or so TCR beta sequences to HLA alleles at 0.05 false discovery rate.

This TCR came from a female donor in good health and CMV-seropositive. The chain carries TRBV5-1 and TRBJ1-4; D remains unclear. The sequenced material came from PBMCs. CDR3 in DNA: TGCGCCAGCAGCTTTATCGCGGTGGCGGGATCCCGAACTAATGAAAAACTGTTTTTT. Amino acids: CASSFIAVAGSRTNEKLFF. Combining the CDR3 with reference TRBV5-1 and TRBJ1-4 gives the whole variable domain KAGVTQTPRYLIKTRGQQVTLSCSPISGHRSVSWYQQTPGQGLQFLFEYFSETQRNKGNFPGRFSGRQFSNSRSEMNVSTLELGDSALYLCASSFIAVAGSRTNEKLFFGSGTQLSVL.